This T cell receptor beta chain is drawn from a study of blood T cell repertoires in COVID-19. Study background: Acute and convalescent COVID-19 samples came from the United States, Italy and Spain. In each case, the material was cDNA or gDNA derived from T cells, B-cell-depleted T cells, or PBMCs.

Libraries were prepared by immunoSEQ multiplex PCR; TCRdb keeps only in-frame clonotypes and omits some of them. The sample records some 240,000 clones, 75% to 90% being singletons. CDR1 is SNHLY, CDR2 FYNNEI, per germline. The CDR3 loop spans 14 amino acids. V lost 8 bases and J lost 4, with 17 bases in between. The TCR was taken from a woman in her forties who had recovered from COVID-19. The chain carries TRBV2 and TRBJ1-2; maybe TRBD1 (6 bases). Sequencing was done on a sample of peripheral blood. CDR3 nucleotides: TGTGCCAGCCCCGGGGGGGCCGTGGGCTATGGCTACACCTTC. It translates to CASPGGAVGYGYTF.